One sample yielded the 14 T cell receptor beta chains listed below, sequenced in a study of OX40 agonist ivuxolimab in advanced cancers. Libraries were prepared by immunoSEQ multiplex PCR; TCRdb keeps only in-frame clonotypes and omits some of them. The sample holds some 50,000 clones, 75% to 90% seen once. Specimen: CD4+ or CD8+ T cells sorted from blood, collected in a trial of the OX40 agonist ivuxolimab. Receptors were obtained from an adult with an advanced solid tumor such as melanoma, head and neck, liver or kidney cancer.

V is TRBV6-5 and J is TRBJ2-1; 8 nucleotides align to TRBD2. The CDR3 spans 14 residues. Germline assignment: CDR1 MNHEY and CDR2 SVGAGI. Trimming cost V 2 bases and J 9 bases; bases outside gene matches: 6. The chain's CDR3 is CASSYKLAGIEQFF. The CDR3 nucleotides read TGTGCCAGCAGTTACAAGCTAGCGGGCATTGAGCAGTTCTTC.

The chain couples TRBV6-5 to TRBJ1-2; weak D call: TRBD1 (5 bases). The CDR3 covers 13 residues. Germline V CDR1 and CDR2: MNHEY, SVGAGI. V was cut by 2 bases and J by 7 bases, with 11 bases left in between. CDR3 loop: CASSYGQGGGYTF. The CDR3 DNA follows: TGTGCCAGCAGTTACGGGCAGGGAGGTGGCTACACCTTC.

This clone has just one count. The same CDR3 also results from other DNA sequences found in this sample. The chain recombines TRBV7-9 with TRBJ1-1; maybe TRBD1 (6 bases). CDR3 size: 13 residues. Germline loops: CDR1 SEHNR, CDR2 FQNEAQ (reference sequence). Trimming removed 3 bases from V and 4 bases from J, with 9 bases in between. CDR3: CASSFGGGTEAFF. CDR3 coding DNA: TGTGCCAGCAGCTTCGGAGGGGGCACTGAAGCTTTCTTT.

The V gene is TRBV7-3, the J gene TRBJ2-7; D is uncertain. This CDR3 comprises 12 residues. CDR1 and CDR2 from the germline V gene are SGHTA and FQGTGA. V was clipped by 5 bases and J by 1 base, with 6 bases between them. This chain's CDR3 is CASSLTSYEQYF. The CDR3 nucleotides read TGTGCCAGCAGCCTTACATCCTACGAGCAGTACTTC.

V gene TRBV18 combines with J gene TRBJ2-7, with D unclear. Germline V CDR1 and CDR2: KGHSH, LQKENI. This CDR3 has 14 amino acids. Trimming removed 4 bases at V and 2 bases at J, with 12 bases between. In DNA, the CDR3 is TGTGCCAGCTCACACCCAGGAAGGACCTACGAGCAGTACTTC. Translated, it gives CASSHPGRTYEQYF.

The V call is TRBV7-9, the J call TRBJ1-4; 7 bases line up with TRBD1. Germline V gene lookup returns CDR1 SEHNR and CDR2 FQNEAQ (reference sequence). Trimming at V came to 5 bases and at J to 6 bases, leaving 15 bases not matched to a gene. The CDR3 is made up of 17 amino acids. The CDR3 DNA reads TGTGCCAGCAGCCAACGAATAAGGACAGGAATGTATGAAAAACTGTTTTTT. Translated, it gives CASSQRIRTGMYEKLFF.

V gene TRBV7-9 combines with J gene TRBJ1-4; TRBD1 matches 8 bases. The germline CDR1 and CDR2 sequences are SEHNR and FQNEAQ (reference sequence). J lost 4 bases, V lost 6 bases, and 7 bases had no gene match. This CDR3 region has 15 residues. The CDR3 region is CASSTSGGLNEKLFF. The DNA for the CDR3 is TGTGCCAGCAGTACCTCAGGGGGCCTTAATGAAAAACTGTTTTTT.

The chain has TRBV7-6 and TRBJ2-1; 11 bases match TRBD1. CDR3 length: 16 amino acids. Germline CDR1 reads SGHVS; CDR2 reads FNYEAQ. Losses at the gene ends were 2 bases for V and 2 bases for J; bases not matched to a gene: 2. CDR3 amino acids: CASSLRDRGAYNEQFF. CDR3 sequence (DNA): TGTGCCAGCAGCTTACGGGACAGGGGGGCCTACAATGAGCAGTTCTTC.

This chain connects TRBV5-1 to TRBJ2-2; 7 bases match TRBD2. The V and J ends lost 6 bases and 7 bases, in that order; junction bases with no gene match: 6. The CDR3 spans 13 residues. Germline assignment: CDR1 SGHRS and CDR2 YFSETQ. CDR3 in amino acids: CASTLGGLGELFF. CDR3 in DNA: TGCGCCAGCACCCTGGGAGGGCTCGGGGAGCTGTTTTTT.

The genes are TRBV5-1 and TRBJ2-5; D is perhaps TRBD1 or TRBD2 (5 bases each). From germline, CDR1 is SGHRS and CDR2 YFSETQ. The CDR3 extends over 14 amino acids. Trimming shortened V by 3 bases and J by 5 bases, and 14 bases separated the two germline ends. In nucleotides, the CDR3 is TGCGCCAGCAGCTGGAGAGGCAGGGACGAGACCCAGTACTTC. Protein sequence: CASSWRGRDETQYF.

V usage is TRBV7-2 and J usage is TRBJ2-7; 9 nucleotides agree with TRBD2. This CDR3 has 14 amino acids. V lost 6 bases and J lost 4; bases outside the gene matches: 7. In germline, CDR1 is SGHTA, CDR2 FQGNSA. The CDR3 protein is CASRRGGDGYEQYF. The DNA for the CDR3 is TGTGCCAGCAGGCGGGGGGGAGATGGGTACGAGCAGTACTTC.

The rearrangement joins TRBV9 to TRBJ2-5; 15 bases agree with TRBD2. J gave up 5 bases and V 5 bases, and 7 bases lay outside the gene matches. The CDR3 extends over 16 amino acids. Per the germline V gene, CDR1 is SGDLS and CDR2 is YYNGEE. CDR3 nucleotides: TGTGCCAGCAGAAAGGGACTAGCGGGAGGTGGGGAGACCCAGTACTTC. It is translated as CASRKGLAGGGETQYF.

The V gene is TRBV4-1, the J gene TRBJ2-5; D unclear. The V end lost 4 bases, the J end lost 4 bases, and 16 bases lay between the germline ends. The CDR3 runs to 15 residues. Germline CDR1 MGHRA, CDR2 YSYEKL. CDR3 region: CASSPTLAVGETQYF. DNA of the CDR3: TGCGCCAGCAGCCCCACTTTGGCGGTGGGAGAGACCCAGTACTTC.

The chain recombines TRBV13 with TRBJ2-3, with D hard to call. Germline loops: CDR1 PRHDT, CDR2 FYEKMQ (reference sequence). This CDR3 is 15 amino acids long. The V gene lost 5 bases and the J gene lost 0 bases, with 12 bases spanning the gap. The CDR3 DNA reads as TGTGCCAGCAGCCATTTGGGCGGAAGCACAGATACGCAGTATTTT. Amino acid sequence: CASSHLGGSTDTQYF.